Listed below are T cell receptor beta chains from one sample, sequenced in a study of control samples from healthy donors and cancer patients. Repertoires were generated with immunoSEQ multiplex PCR, while TCRdb's copy carries only in-frame clones and drops some. The repertoire holds about 160,000 clones, with 94% as singletons. Sequencing was carried out using PBMCs. The source is a man aged 60 to 69 with colorectal cancer. Each CDR3 is given without its conserved first and last residue.

v_call: TRBV27
cdr3_aa: ASSVLQGANEKLF

v_call: TRBV9
cdr3_aa: ASSFRTSGGSGLF

v_call: TRBV11-1
cdr3_aa: ASSLRPYEQY

v_call: TRBV5-4
cdr3_aa: ASSYMAVGSYEQY

v_call: TRBV7-2
cdr3_aa: ASSSDAAYEQY

v_call: TRBV10-3
cdr3_aa: AISDTSGQGIDTQY

v_call: TRBV19
cdr3_aa: ASSVTGYEQY

v_call: TRBV27
cdr3_aa: ASSLRRAQETQY

v_call: TRBV21-1
cdr3_aa: ASSKARGDGVNTIY

v_call: TRBV7-2
cdr3_aa: ASSLQGRSNQPQH

v_call: TRBV19
cdr3_aa: ASSISSTDYGYT

v_call: TRBV6-1
cdr3_aa: ASGYVYEQY

v_call: TRBV6-1
cdr3_aa: ASSAIQGPGANVLT

v_call: TRBV24-1
cdr3_aa: ATRGGGAAGYT

v_call: TRBV28
cdr3_aa: ASSLPGGSYEQY

v_call: TRBV5-1
cdr3_aa: ASSLEAGEETQY

v_call: TRBV24-1
cdr3_aa: ATRRGQNTGELF

v_call: TRBV19
cdr3_aa: ASSSDRGSEKLF

v_call: TRBV19
cdr3_aa: ASRQYYGYT

v_call: TRBV6-2/TRBV6-3
cdr3_aa: ASSARTELF

v_call: TRBV12-3/TRBV12-4
cdr3_aa: ASSQTWGTEAF

v_call: TRBV18
cdr3_aa: ASSPQGRTSGGYNEQF

v_call: TRBV10-3
cdr3_aa: AISEAPAGSGGTDTQY

v_call: TRBV7-9
cdr3_aa: ASSRDRLTDTQY

v_call: TRBV2
cdr3_aa: ASSSPPGPKTRDEQF

v_call: TRBV19
cdr3_aa: ASSMSAGGFDEQY

v_call: TRBV19
cdr3_aa: ASSIGQGNYEQY

v_call: TRBV10-3
cdr3_aa: AISVRQTDTQY

v_call: TRBV21-1
cdr3_aa: ASTQKEGVGNDGYT

v_call: TRBV6-5
cdr3_aa: ASIVCSIQDTQY

v_call: TRBV19
cdr3_aa: ASRQGKINSPLH

v_call: TRBV10-3
cdr3_aa: ATSGQGHYEQY

v_call: TRBV3-1/TRBV3-2
cdr3_aa: ASSQTLYNSPLH

v_call: TRBV10-3
cdr3_aa: AISPRDTGHSGANVLT

v_call: TRBV2
cdr3_aa: ASSRDRGYEKLF

v_call: TRBV7-8
cdr3_aa: ASSLGDSEIYGYT

v_call: TRBV15
cdr3_aa: ATSRDRIAGRPNTEAF

v_call: TRBV9
cdr3_aa: ASSSRSGGAGETQY

v_call: TRBV2
cdr3_aa: ATRRPGLNTEAF

v_call: TRBV9
cdr3_aa: ASSPPVVPGHPRNTGELF

v_call: TRBV19
cdr3_aa: ASSIDGGLNTEAF

v_call: TRBV10-3
cdr3_aa: AISNPGQIYEQY

v_call: TRBV9
cdr3_aa: ASSVASGTDTQY

v_call: TRBV10-3
cdr3_aa: AIPRAPILGRGYNTGELF

v_call: TRBV7-9
cdr3_aa: ASSSTPVPGELF

v_call: TRBV19
cdr3_aa: ASRASGYEQY

v_call: TRBV10-3
cdr3_aa: AIASGGATDTQY

v_call: TRBV24-1
cdr3_aa: ATSDPGQGSYEQY

v_call: TRBV9
cdr3_aa: ASSVAGQGGSPLH

v_call: TRBV27
cdr3_aa: ASSSFGRSNQPQH